Sequencing of this TCR beta chain was carried out in a study of OX40 agonist ivuxolimab in advanced cancers. About the research overall: As their treatment, patients were administered ivuxolimab, an agonistic anti-OX40 (CD134) antibody. Previous treatment with anti-PD-1, anti-PD-L1 or anti-CTLA-4 therapy was allowed; 30% to 50% had received some. Notes on the study in general: Doses of 0.1 to 3.0 mg/kg were accompanied by clonal expansion of CD4+ and CD8+ blood T cells by week 6.

Looked up from germline, CDR1 is LNHDA and CDR2 is SQIVND (reference sequence). The CDR3 covers 16 residues. The junction had 6 bases not matched to a gene; V was cut back by 1 base and J by 4 bases. Patients with autoimmune history or systemic immunosuppression were excluded. In the case of this clone: Its cognate antigen is unknown.

Repertoires were generated with immunoSEQ multiplex PCR, while TCRdb's copy carries only in-frame clones and drops some. Of over 85,000 clones listed, just under 85% are singletons. The chain recombines TRBV19 with TRBJ1-4, with 7 positions matching TRBD1. The receptor was isolated from an adult with an advanced solid tumor such as melanoma, head and neck, liver or kidney cancer. The input for sequencing was CD4+ or CD8+ T cells sorted from blood, taken in a trial of the OX40 agonist ivuxolimab. This CDR3 reads CASSIGGQRFNEKLFF. CDR3 bases: TGTGCCAGTAGTATAGGGGGACAGCGTTTTAATGAAAAACTGTTTTTT.